This entry concerns a single T cell receptor beta chain. CDR1 MDHEN and CDR2 SYDVKM come from the germline V gene. This CDR3 region has 14 residues. Trimming removed 4 bases from V and 0 bases from J, with 6 bases in between. This entry is derived from a study of shared clonotypes between healthy human individuals. Some clones are missing from TCRdb's copy, which holds only in-frame ones; the method was immunoSEQ multiplex PCR. The sample includes some 500,000 clones, 90% to 96% of them seen just once. The sample comprised naive CD4+ T cells sorted from blood. Indicated subset: CD45RA+ positively selected. The sequence was obtained from a woman younger than 45 in good health. The chain uses TRBV28 and TRBJ2-2, with D perhaps TRBD1 or TRBD2 (5 bases each). The CDR3 here is CASSSGPNTGELFF. CDR3 in DNA: TGTGCCAGCAGTTCGGGACCGAACACCGGGGAGCTGTTTTTT. The whole variable domain, remainder taken from reference TRBV28 and TRBJ2-2, is DVKVTQSSRYLVKRTGEKVFLECVQDMDHENMFWYRQDPGLGLRLIYFSYDVKMKEKGDIPEGYSVSREKKERFSLILESASTNQTSMYLCASSSGPNTGELFFGEGSRLTVL.